The clone carrying this T cell receptor beta chain was counted a few times. Its matching antigen is unknown. TCRdb reprocessed the RT-PCR reads with MiXCR, giving one entry per CDR3 protein. The top ten hold 7.5% to 8% of the sample, which has some 600,000 distinct CDR3 sequences, less than 15% seen once. After removal of 4 bases from V and 5 bases from J, the junction contained 5 bases not matched to a gene. There are 14 residues in the CDR3. The germline gives CDR1 MNHEY, CDR2 SVGAGI. The entry originates in a study of response to subunit inactivated influenza vaccine. Study-wide points: The authors suggested that few new T cells are recruited per seasonal influenza vaccination.

This sequence joins TRBV6-5 and TRBJ2-5; 9 nucleotides agree with TRBD1. The TCR was taken from a man aged 50 to 60 who received an inactivated influenza vaccine. The source was PBMCs from blood, collected 14 to 15 days before vaccination. The CDR3 loop is CASSSYRGRETQYF. The DNA of the CDR3 is TGTGCCAGCAGTTCCTACAGGGGGCGGGAGACCCAGTACTTC.